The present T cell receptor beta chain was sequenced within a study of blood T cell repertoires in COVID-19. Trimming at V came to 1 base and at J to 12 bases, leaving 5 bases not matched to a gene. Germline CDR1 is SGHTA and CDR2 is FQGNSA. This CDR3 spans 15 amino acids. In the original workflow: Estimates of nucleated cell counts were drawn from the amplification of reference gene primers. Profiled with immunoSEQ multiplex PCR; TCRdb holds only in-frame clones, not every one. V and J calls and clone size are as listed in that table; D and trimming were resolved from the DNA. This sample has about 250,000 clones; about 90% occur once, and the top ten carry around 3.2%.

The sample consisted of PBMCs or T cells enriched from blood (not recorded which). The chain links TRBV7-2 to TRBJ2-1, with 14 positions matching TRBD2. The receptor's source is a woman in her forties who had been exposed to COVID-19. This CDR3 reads CASSLGGLAGVRQFF. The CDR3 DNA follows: TGTGCCAGCAGCTTAGGGGGACTAGCGGGAGTTCGGCAGTTCTTC.